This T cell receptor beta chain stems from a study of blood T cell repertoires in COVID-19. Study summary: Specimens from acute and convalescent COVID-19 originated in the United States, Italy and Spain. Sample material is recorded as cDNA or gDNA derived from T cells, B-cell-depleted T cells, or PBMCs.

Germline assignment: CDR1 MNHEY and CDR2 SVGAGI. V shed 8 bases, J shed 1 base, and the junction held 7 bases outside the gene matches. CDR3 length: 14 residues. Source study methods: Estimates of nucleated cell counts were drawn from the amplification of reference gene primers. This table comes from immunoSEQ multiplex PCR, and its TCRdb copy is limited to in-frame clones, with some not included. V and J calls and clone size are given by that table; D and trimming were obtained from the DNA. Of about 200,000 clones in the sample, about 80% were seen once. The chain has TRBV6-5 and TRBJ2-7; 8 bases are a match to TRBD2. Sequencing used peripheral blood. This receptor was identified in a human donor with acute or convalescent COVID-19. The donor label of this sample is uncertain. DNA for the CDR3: TGTGCCAGCGCAAGCGGGAGAGAATCCTACGAGCAGTACTTC. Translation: CASASGRESYEQYF.